The 9 T cell receptor beta chains in this list originate from one sample, sequenced in a study of CD8+CD57+ T cells in acquired aplastic anemia. Profiling that covered TCR beta VDJ and CDR3 relied on genomic DNA as its template. TCRdb reanalysed the reads using MiXCR and keeps one entry per CDR3 protein. In the table there are about 210,000 distinct CDR3 sequences, 34% of which are singletons. Sequencing was done on a sample of sorted CD4+, CD8+, or CD8+CD57+ T cells (not recorded which) from PBMCs. These receptors all stem from a human donor in good health, serving as a control.

As to this clonotype: A read error may account for a junction end that differs from germline. This sequence joins TRBV20-1 and TRBJ2-7; D tentatively reads TRBD1 or TRBD2 (5 bases each). Germline V gene sequence: CDR1 DFQATT, CDR2 SNEGSKA (reference sequence). The CDR3 runs to 12 residues. For the CDR3, the DNA is TGTAGTGTTAGCGACAGCTCCTACGAGCAGTACTTC. Encoded protein: CSVSDSSYEQYF.

Remarks on this clonotype: This could be a read error, since a much larger clone is one nucleotide away. J is TRBJ1-3 and V is TRBV6-1, with TRBD1 as a possible D gene (5 bases). V lost 7 bases and J 8 bases, leaving 12 bases between the germline ends. The CDR3 sequence is 12 residues long. Germline V gives CDR1 MNHNS, CDR2 SASEGT. CDR3 residues: CASKSGGDTIYF. CDR3 coding DNA: TGTGCCAGCAAGTCCGGGGGAGACACCATATATTTT.

This clonotype was seen many times. The chain couples TRBV20-1 to TRBJ1-6; D remains unclear. The CDR3 runs 14 residues. The V end was cut by 5 bases, the J end by 7 bases, with 15 bases between. Per germline, CDR1 DFQATT and CDR2 SNEGSKA (reference sequence). This CDR3 reads CSAHSGRQNSPLHF. CDR3 DNA: TGCAGTGCTCATAGTGGCAGGCAAAATTCACCCCTCCACTTT.

This clonotype came up many times. This rearrangement joins TRBV25-1 to TRBJ1-2; no definite D call. V lost 1 base, J lost 4 bases, and 13 bases lay in between. This CDR3 spans 15 amino acids. Germline loops: CDR1 MGHDK, CDR2 SYGVNS. The CDR3 loop reads CASSESGHMAYGYTF. The DNA of the CDR3 is TGTGCCAGCAGTGAATCCGGGCACATGGCCTATGGCTACACCTTC.

The table lists this clonotype with a few counts. This may arise from a read error, as a much more abundant clone is one base away. This chain uses TRBV2 with TRBJ2-1, with TRBD2 matching over 10 bases. The J call may be incorrect, as the DNA end agrees better with TRBJ2-7. The V gene's germline CDR1 is SNHLY and CDR2 FYNNEI. The CDR3 consists of 14 residues. As DNA, the CDR3 is TGTGCCAGCAGTGGACTAGCGGGCTACAATGAGCAGTACTTC. It is translated as CASSGLAGYNEQYF.

Notes on this clonotype: The CDR3 does not close with the conserved phenylalanine or tryptophan, likely indicating a read error. The chain combines TRBV7-2 with TRBJ2-1; 7 bases match TRBD2. Germline CDR1 and CDR2: SGHTA and FQGNSA. The CDR3 spans 13 residues. V lost 6 bases, J lost 7 bases, and 6 bases stayed unmatched. The CDR3 is CASSLGLENEQFL. CDR3 nucleotide sequence: TGTGCCAGCAGTCTCGGACTAGAGAATGAGCAGTTCCTC.

This clonotype was counted at least ten times. The chain employs TRBV7-8 and TRBJ1-6; 8 bases map to TRBD1. CDR1 and CDR2 (germline): SGHVS, FQNEAQ. The CDR3 loop spans 15 amino acids. The trim removed 6 bases at V and 5 bases at J, leaving 6 bases unmatched. CDR3 nucleotide sequence: TGTGCCAGCAGTCGTGGACAGGGTAATAATTCACCCCTCCACTTT. It translates to CASSRGQGNNSPLHF.

This clonotype was counted between two and nine times. The V gene is TRBV27, the J gene TRBJ2-7, with D maybe TRBD1 (6 bases). Germline V gene lookup returns CDR1 MNHEY and CDR2 SMNVEV (reference sequence). This CDR3 is 13 amino acids long. The V end was cut by 3 bases, the J end by 7 bases, with 13 bases between. Here the CDR3 reads CASSFLQGWEQYF. Here the CDR3 DNA reads TGTGCCAGCAGTTTTCTCCAGGGGTGGGAGCAGTACTTC.

This clonotype showed up many times. V is TRBV12-3 or TRBV12-4 and J is TRBJ1-2; D is ambiguous. CDR3 length: 14 residues. Trimming removed 5 bases from V and 6 bases from J, with 16 bases in between. CDR3 coding DNA: TGTGCCAGCAGTATAGAAGGTGGATATGATGGCTACACCTTC. It translates to CASSIEGGYDGYTF.